This entry is about one T cell receptor (beta chain). The data are from a study of monozygotic twins with inflammatory bowel disease. Template-switch reactions added UMIs with a 6-nucleotide sample barcode. For each CDR3 protein, TCRdb gives one entry from its re-call of the 5' RACE reads, without DNA. Recorded here are roughly 150,000 distinct CDR3 sequences; the top ten clones represent less than 3%. Germline CDR1 and CDR2: MDHEN and SYDVKM. The CDR3 is 15 residues long. This clonotype was sampled from a human donor with ulcerative colitis or Crohn's disease, or a healthy co-twin of an affected twin (not recorded which). The chain carries TRBV28 and TRBJ2-2. Sample: blood. CDR3 sequence: CASSQQWGNTGELFF. Looking up the rest from reference TRBV28 and TRBJ2-2 gives the full variable domain: DVKVTQSSRYLVKRTGEKVFLECVQDMDHENMFWYRQDPGLGLRLIYFSYDVKMKEKGDIPEGYSVSREKKERFSLILESASTNQTSMYLCASSQQWGNTGELFFGEGSRLTVL.